The following is a T cell receptor beta chain sequence with its context. Clones were read by immunoSEQ multiplex PCR, and TCRdb kept only the in-frame ones, dropping some. The data contain a few hundred thousand clones, approximately 83% of them singletons. This sample was included in a study of blood T cell repertoires in COVID-19. At the level of the study: Spain, Italy and the United States supplied samples that represented acute and convalescent COVID-19. Sources were T cells, B-cell-depleted T cells, or PBMCs; the material itself was cDNA or gDNA.

This CDR3 is built from 15 residues. The V and J ends lost 5 bases and 4 bases, in that order; junction bases with no gene match: 8. Germline V gene lookup returns CDR1 SGHTA and CDR2 FQGTGA. The chain uses TRBV7-3 and TRBJ2-1; 7 bases agree with TRBD2. What was sequenced was peripheral blood. This clonotype originated in a woman aged 70-85 years with acute or convalescent COVID-19. CDR3 sequence: CASSLKSGDYNEQFF. The CDR3 nucleotides read TGTGCCAGCAGCCTCAAGAGCGGGGATTACAATGAGCAGTTCTTC.